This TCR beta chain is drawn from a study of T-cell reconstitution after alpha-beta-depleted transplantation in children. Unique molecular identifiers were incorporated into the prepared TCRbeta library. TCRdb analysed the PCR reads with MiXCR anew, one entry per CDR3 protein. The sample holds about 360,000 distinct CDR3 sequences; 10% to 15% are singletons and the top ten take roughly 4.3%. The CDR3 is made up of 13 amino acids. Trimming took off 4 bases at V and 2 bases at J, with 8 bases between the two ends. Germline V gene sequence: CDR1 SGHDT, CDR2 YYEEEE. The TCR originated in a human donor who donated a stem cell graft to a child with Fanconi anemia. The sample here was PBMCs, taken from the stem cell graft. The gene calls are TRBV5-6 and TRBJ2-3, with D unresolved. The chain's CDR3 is CASSPWATDTQYF. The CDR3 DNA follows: TGTGCCAGCAGCCCCTGGGCCACAGATACGCAGTATTTT.